This TCR beta chain was sequenced for a study of beta chain features in type 1 diabetes. With regard to this clone: Its antigen remains unknown.

V trimming: 7 bases; J trimming: 7 bases; junction bases outside the gene matches: 5. The length of the CDR3 is 13 residues. Germline CDR1 reads SGHDT; CDR2 reads YYEEEE. Study-wide findings and caveats: When Type 1 diabetes patients were examined, their TCRB CDR3s proved moderately but significantly shorter in all four CD4+ subsets.

Sorted populations were all over 98% pure. All of the isolated RNA was reverse transcribed, so expressed TCRB transcripts were sequenced. Assay used: immunoSEQ multiplex PCR; TCRdb lists only in-frame clones, some missing. The sample lists about 160,000 clones; around 7.9% were seen once. The specimen sequenced was central memory CD4+ T cells from blood. This receptor was taken from a man aged 18 to 35 with type 1 diabetes. The chain recombines TRBV5-6 with TRBJ1-6, with 7 bases that match TRBD1. CDR3 sequence reads: CASGQGGNSPLHF. The CDR3 bases are TGTGCCAGCGGTCAGGGGGGCAATTCACCCCTCCACTTT. The full variable domain, its missing parts supplied by reference TRBV5-6 and TRBJ1-6, is DAGVTQSPTHLIKTRGQQVTLRCSPKSGHDTVSWYQQALGQGPQFIFQYYEEEERQRGNFPDRFSGHQFPNYSSELNVNALLLGDSALYLCASGQGGNSPLHFGNGTRLTVT.